This TCR beta chain was sequenced for a study of graft-versus-host responses after intestinal transplantation. At the level of the study: Tacrolimus and steroids were given for two to four years to all recipients after anti-thymocyte globulin induction.

Notes on the study in general: Early declines in HvG clones that occurred post-transplant were associated with peak circulating GvH clone levels. The recipient marrow held GvH clones, and some of them showed up first in ileum or blood. Allograft graft-versus-host to host-versus-graft clonal ratios ran high in patients with graft-donor T cell macrochimerism.

Germline values: CDR1 SGDLS, CDR2 YYNGEE. Trimming left V 4 bases short and J 4 bases short, with 15 bases between. The CDR3 runs 15 residues. Clones were read by immunoSEQ multiplex PCR, and TCRdb kept only the in-frame ones, dropping some. The table records some 45,000 clones, around nine tenths of them present only once. On this clone itself: Its target is not known.

This sample comprised PBMCs, obtained 524 days after transplant. The origin of this receptor is a human patient who received an intestinal transplant, so some T cells may come from the graft donor. V is TRBV9 and J is TRBJ2-1; maybe TRBD2 (5 bases). As DNA, the CDR3 is TGTGCCAGCAGCCCCGCCGGGGTCCGGTACAATGAGCAGTTCTTC. Protein: CASSPAGVRYNEQFF.